The entry that follows covers one TCR beta chain sequence. Per the original data handling: Estimation of nucleated cell counts relied on the amplification of reference gene primers. Here immunoSEQ multiplex PCR was the method, and the copy in TCRdb shows in-frame clones only, minus some. D and trimming were read from the DNA, whereas the V and J calls and clone size are those reported in that table. The table includes 300,000 to 400,000 clones, about nine tenths detected once. These data are taken from a study of blood T cell repertoires in COVID-19. Study information: PBMCs, B-cell-depleted T cells, or T cells were the source of the cDNA or gDNA that made up the material.

V was trimmed by 1 base and J by 0 bases, leaving 13 bases between them. This CDR3 has 17 residues. The germline V gene has CDR1 LGHNA and CDR2 YSLEER. The TCR originated in a man aged 30 to 39 with COVID-19, enrolled during active disease. The sample taken for sequencing was peripheral blood. The gene calls are TRBV4-3 and TRBJ1-3; possibly TRBD1 for D (6 bases). CDR3 bases: TGCGCCAGCAGCCAAGGGTGGGGGCTGAGCTCTGGAAACACCATATATTTT. Translation gives CASSQGWGLSSGNTIYF.